This T cell receptor beta chain was retrieved from a study of OX40 agonist ivuxolimab in advanced cancers. Overall study context: While on treatment, patients had intravenous ivuxolimab at 0.01 to 10 mg/kg every 2 weeks. Dose-escalation patients were diagnosed with hepatocellular carcinoma, melanoma, renal cell cancer or head and neck cancer.

This clone was recorded once. As yet, its antigen is unknown. Sequenced by immunoSEQ multiplex PCR; TCRdb stores in-frame clones only, minus some. Here the sample spans approximately 12,000 clones, 80% to 95% being singletons. Overall study findings and caveats: Clonal expansion was among the lowest in partial responders at 0.1-3.0 mg/kg, especially CD8+. Averaging showed that CD8+ T cells had more expanded clones than CD4+ did.

In germline, CDR1 is MNHNS, CDR2 SASEGT. The CDR3 runs to 17 residues. The ends lost 2 bases at V and 2 bases at J; junction bases unmatched: 5. The sequencing used CD4+ or CD8+ T cells sorted from blood, collected in a trial of the OX40 agonist ivuxolimab. This chain uses TRBV6-1 with TRBJ1-6; TRBD1 matches at 8 bases. The sequence came from an adult with an advanced solid tumor such as melanoma, head and neck, liver or kidney cancer. The CDR3 is CASSEWQGATYNSPLHF. In nucleotides, the CDR3 is TGTGCCAGCAGTGAATGGCAGGGGGCCACCTATAATTCACCCCTCCACTTT.